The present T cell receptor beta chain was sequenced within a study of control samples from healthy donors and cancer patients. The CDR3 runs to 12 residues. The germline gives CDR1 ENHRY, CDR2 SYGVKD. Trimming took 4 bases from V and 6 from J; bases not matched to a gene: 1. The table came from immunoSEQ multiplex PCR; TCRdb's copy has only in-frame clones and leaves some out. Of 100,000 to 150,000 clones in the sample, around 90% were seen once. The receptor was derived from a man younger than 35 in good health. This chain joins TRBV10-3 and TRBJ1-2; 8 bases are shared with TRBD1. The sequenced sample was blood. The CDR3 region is CAISGQGNGYTF. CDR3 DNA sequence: TGTGCCATCAGTGGACAGGGGAATGGCTACACCTTC.